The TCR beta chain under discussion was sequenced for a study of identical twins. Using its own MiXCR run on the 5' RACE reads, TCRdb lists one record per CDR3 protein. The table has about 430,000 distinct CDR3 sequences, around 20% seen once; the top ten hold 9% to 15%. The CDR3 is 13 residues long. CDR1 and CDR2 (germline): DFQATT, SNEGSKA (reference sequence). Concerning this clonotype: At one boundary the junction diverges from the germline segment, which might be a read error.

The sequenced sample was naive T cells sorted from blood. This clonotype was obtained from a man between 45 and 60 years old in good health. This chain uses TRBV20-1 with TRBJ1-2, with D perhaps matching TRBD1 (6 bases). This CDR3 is CSARGEGGYGYTF. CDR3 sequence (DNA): TGCAGTGCAAGAGGTGAAGGGGGCTATGGCTACACCTTC.